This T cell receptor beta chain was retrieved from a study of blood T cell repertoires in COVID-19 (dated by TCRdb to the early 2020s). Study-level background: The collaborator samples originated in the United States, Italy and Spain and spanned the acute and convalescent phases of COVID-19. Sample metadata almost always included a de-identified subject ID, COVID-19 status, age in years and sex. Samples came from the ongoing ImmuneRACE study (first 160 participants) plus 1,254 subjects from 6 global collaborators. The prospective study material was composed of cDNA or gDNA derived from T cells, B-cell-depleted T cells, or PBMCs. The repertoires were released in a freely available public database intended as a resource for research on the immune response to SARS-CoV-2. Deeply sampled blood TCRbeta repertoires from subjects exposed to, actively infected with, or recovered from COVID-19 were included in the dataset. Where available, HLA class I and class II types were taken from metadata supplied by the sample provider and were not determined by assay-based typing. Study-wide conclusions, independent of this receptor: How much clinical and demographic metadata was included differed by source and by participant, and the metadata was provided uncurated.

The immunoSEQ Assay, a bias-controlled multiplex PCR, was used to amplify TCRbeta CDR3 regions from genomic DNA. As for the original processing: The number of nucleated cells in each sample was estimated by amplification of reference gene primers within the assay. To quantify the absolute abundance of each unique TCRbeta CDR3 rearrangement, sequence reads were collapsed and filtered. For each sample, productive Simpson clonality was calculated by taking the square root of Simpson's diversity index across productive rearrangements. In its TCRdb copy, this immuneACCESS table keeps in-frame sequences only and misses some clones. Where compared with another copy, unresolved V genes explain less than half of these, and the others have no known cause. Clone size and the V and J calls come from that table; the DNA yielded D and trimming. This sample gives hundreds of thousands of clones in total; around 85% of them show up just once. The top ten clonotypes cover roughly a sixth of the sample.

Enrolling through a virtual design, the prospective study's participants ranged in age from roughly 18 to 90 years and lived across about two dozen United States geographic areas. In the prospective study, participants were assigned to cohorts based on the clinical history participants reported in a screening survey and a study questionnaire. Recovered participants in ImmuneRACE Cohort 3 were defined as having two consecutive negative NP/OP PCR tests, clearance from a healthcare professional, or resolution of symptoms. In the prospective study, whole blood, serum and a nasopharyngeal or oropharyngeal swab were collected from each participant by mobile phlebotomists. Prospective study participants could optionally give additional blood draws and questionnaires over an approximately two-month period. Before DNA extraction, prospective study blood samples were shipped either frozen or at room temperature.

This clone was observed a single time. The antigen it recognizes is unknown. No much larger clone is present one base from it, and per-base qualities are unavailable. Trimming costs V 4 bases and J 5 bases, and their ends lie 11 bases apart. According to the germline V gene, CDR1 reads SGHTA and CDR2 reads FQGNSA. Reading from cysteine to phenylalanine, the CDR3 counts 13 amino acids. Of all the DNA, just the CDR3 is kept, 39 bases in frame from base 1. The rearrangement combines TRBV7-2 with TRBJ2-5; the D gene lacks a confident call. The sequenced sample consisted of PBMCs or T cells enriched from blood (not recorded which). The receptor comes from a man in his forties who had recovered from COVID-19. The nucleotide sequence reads TGTGCCAGCAGCTCAAATACCGGGGAGACCCAGTACTTC. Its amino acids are CASSSNTGETQYF.